One sample yielded the 8 T cell receptor beta chains listed below, sequenced in a study of shared clonotypes between healthy human individuals. Only in-frame clones appear in the TCRdb table, and some are missing; sequencing was by immunoSEQ multiplex PCR. The table lists 980,000 or so clones, 70% to 85% of them singletons. The specimen was memory CD4+ T cells sorted from blood. Subset in this sample: CD45RA-negative fraction. These receptors all stem from a man younger than 35 in good health.

This clone was counted a single time. V is TRBV7-6 and J is TRBJ2-2, with 8 bases aligning to TRBD1. J was trimmed by 1 base and V by 5 bases; bases with no gene match: 15. The CDR3 contains 19 residues. CDR1 is SGHVS, CDR2 FNYEAQ, per germline. As DNA, the CDR3 is TGTGCCAGCAGCACTTATAGGTCGAAAGGACAGGGGAACACCGGGGAGCTGTTTTTT. Protein: CASSTYRSKGQGNTGELFF.

The chain couples TRBV5-6 to TRBJ1-5, with D possibly matching TRBD1 (5 bases). Germline assignment: CDR1 SGHDT and CDR2 YYEEEE. This CDR3 comprises 14 residues. Trimming removed 4 bases from V and 2 bases from J, with 10 bases in between. The chain's CDR3 is CASSAWGGNQPQHF. The CDR3 bases are TGTGCCAGCAGCGCGTGGGGCGGCAATCAGCCCCAGCATTTT.

Remarks on this clone: Other DNA variants within this sample encode the same CDR3. The chain combines TRBV7-8 with TRBJ2-7; D unresolved. V lost 5 bases and J lost 2, with 4 bases in between. Germline CDR1 SGHVS, CDR2 FQNEAQ. This CDR3 region has 11 residues. CDR3 sequence (DNA): TGTGCCAGCAGCCCAGCCTACGAGCAGTACTTC. It codes for CASSPAYEQYF.

The genes are TRBV6-6 and TRBJ1-1, with D unresolved. CDR1 is MNHNY and CDR2 is SVGAGI in the germline V gene (reference sequence). V shed 0 bases and J shed 2 bases, with 7 bases lying between them. This CDR3 region has 14 residues. CDR3 nucleotide sequence: TGTGCCAGCAGTTACTCGGCCAGAAACACTGAAGCTTTCTTT. Its translation is CASSYSARNTEAFF.

This clone was detected a few times. V is TRBV5-4 and J is TRBJ2-5; 9 positions match TRBD2. CDR3 length equals 18 residues. Per germline, CDR1 SGHNT and CDR2 YYREEE (reference sequence). V lost 4 bases, J lost 0 bases, and 13 bases stayed unmatched. CDR3 sequence: CASSQKSGGYAYQETQYF. The CDR3 bases are TGTGCCAGCAGCCAAAAGAGCGGGGGGTACGCGTACCAAGAGACCCAGTACTTC. Full variable domain (outside the CDR3, taken from reference TRBV5-4 and TRBJ2-5): ETGVTQSPTHLIKTRGQQVTLRCSSQSGHNTVSWYQQALGQGPQFIFQYYREEENGRGNFPPRFSGLQFPNYSSELNVNALELDDSALYLCASSQKSGGYAYQETQYFGPGTRLLVL.

V and J are TRBV30 and TRBJ1-1; D unclear. The CDR3 runs to 12 residues. The V gene lost 5 bases and the J gene lost 6 bases, with 13 bases spanning the gap. Per the germline V gene, CDR1 is GTSNPN and CDR2 is SVGIG (reference sequence). This chain's CDR3 is CAWSAGRAEAFF. The CDR3 nucleotides read TGTGCCTGGTCGGCGGGGAGGGCTGAAGCTTTCTTT. The complete variable domain, with remaining parts taken from reference TRBV30 and TRBJ1-1, reads SQTIHQWPATLVQPVGSPLSLECTVEGTSNPNLYWYRQAAGRGLQLLFYSVGIGQISSEVPQNLSASRPQDRQFILSSKKLLLSDSGFYLCAWSAGRAEAFFGQGTRLTVV.

This chain connects TRBV2 to TRBJ1-5, with a tentative D call TRBD1 (6 bases). Between the trimmed V and J ends, which lost 6 bases and 7 bases, there was a span of 13 bases. The CDR3 has 13 residues. From germline, CDR1 is SNHLY and CDR2 FYNNEI. CDR3: CASRRGIGQPQHF. The CDR3 bases are TGTGCCAGCAGAAGGGGGATTGGACAGCCCCAGCATTTT.

The chain joins TRBV28 to TRBJ1-4, with 7 nucleotides matching TRBD1. Per the germline V gene, CDR1 is MDHEN and CDR2 is SYDVKM. The CDR3 covers 14 residues. With 10 bases clipped from V and 4 bases from J, the junction kept 9 bases outside the gene matches. The CDR3: CATRGGANNEKLFF. As DNA, the CDR3 is TGTGCCACCAGGGGGGGAGCGAATAATGAAAAACTGTTTTTT.